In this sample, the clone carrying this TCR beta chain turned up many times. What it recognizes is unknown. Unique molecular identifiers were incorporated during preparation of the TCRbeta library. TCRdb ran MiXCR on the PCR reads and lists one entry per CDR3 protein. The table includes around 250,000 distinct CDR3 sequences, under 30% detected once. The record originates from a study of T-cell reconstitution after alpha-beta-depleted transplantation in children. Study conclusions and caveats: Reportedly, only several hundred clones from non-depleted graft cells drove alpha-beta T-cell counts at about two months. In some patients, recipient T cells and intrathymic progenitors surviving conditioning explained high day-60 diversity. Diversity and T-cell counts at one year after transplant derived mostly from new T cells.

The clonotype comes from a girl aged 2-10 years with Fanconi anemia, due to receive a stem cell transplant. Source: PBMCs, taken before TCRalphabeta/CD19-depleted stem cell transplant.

Written as DNA, the CDR3 is TGTGCCAGCAGCCAAGATCAGACTAGCGGGATGGCAATCAGCACAGATACGCAGTATTTT. It specifies CASSQDQTSGMAISTDTQYF. The genes are TRBV14 and TRBJ2-3; 11 positions agree with TRBD2. The CDR3 covers 20 residues. After removal of 0 bases from V and 0 bases from J, the junction contained 11 bases not matched to a gene. Germline-derived CDR1 and CDR2 are SGHDN and FVKESK.